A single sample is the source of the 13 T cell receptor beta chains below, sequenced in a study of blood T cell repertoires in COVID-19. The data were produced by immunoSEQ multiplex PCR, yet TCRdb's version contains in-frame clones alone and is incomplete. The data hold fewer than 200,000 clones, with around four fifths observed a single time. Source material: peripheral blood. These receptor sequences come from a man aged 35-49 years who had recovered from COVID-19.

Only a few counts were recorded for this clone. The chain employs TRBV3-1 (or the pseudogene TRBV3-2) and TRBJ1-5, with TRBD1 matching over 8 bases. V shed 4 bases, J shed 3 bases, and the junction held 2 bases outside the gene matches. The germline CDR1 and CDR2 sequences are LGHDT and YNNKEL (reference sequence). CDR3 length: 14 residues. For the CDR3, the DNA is TGTGCCAGCAGCCGGACAGGGACCAATCAGCCCCAGCATTTT. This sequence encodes CASSRTGTNQPQHF.

For the CDR3, the DNA is TGTGCCAGCTCACCTGGGACAGGGGATGGTGGCTACACCTTC. Translating it yields CASSPGTGDGGYTF. The chain joins TRBV18 to TRBJ1-2, with 10 bases aligning to TRBD1. V was clipped by 3 bases and J by 7 bases; unmatched bases: 5. Germline-derived CDR1 and CDR2 are KGHSH and LQKENI. CDR3 size: 14 residues. Full variable domain (rest looked up from reference TRBV18 and TRBJ1-2): NAGVMQNPRHLVRRRGQEARLRCSPMKGHSHVYWYRQLPEEGLKFMVYLQKENIIDESGMPKERFSAEFPKEGPSILRIQQVVRGDSAAYFCASSPGTGDGGYTFGSGTRLTVV.

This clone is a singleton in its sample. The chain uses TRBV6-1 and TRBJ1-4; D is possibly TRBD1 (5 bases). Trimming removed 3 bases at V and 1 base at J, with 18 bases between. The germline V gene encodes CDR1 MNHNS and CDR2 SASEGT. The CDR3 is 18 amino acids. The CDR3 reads CASSEVVGDKETNEKLFF. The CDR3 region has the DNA TGTGCCAGCAGTGAGGTTGTAGGGGATAAGGAAACTAATGAAAAACTGTTTTTT.

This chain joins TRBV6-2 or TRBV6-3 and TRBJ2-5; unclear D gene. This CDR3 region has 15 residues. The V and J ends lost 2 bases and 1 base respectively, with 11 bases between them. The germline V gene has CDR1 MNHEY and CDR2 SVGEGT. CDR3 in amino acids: CASSYDKMGQETQYF. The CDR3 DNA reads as TGTGCCAGCAGTTACGACAAGATGGGCCAAGAGACCCAGTACTTC.

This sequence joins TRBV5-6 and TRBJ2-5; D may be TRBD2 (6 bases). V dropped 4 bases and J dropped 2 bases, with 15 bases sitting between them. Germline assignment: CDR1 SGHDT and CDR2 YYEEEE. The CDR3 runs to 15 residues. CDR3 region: CASSVSPGAQETQYF. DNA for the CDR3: TGTGCCAGCAGCGTCTCTCCGGGAGCTCAAGAGACCCAGTACTTC.

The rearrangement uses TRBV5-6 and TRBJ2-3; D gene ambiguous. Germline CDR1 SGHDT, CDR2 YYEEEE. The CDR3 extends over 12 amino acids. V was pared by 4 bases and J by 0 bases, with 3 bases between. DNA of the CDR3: TGTGCCAGCAGCCGTAGCACAGATACGCAGTATTTT. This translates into CASSRSTDTQYF.

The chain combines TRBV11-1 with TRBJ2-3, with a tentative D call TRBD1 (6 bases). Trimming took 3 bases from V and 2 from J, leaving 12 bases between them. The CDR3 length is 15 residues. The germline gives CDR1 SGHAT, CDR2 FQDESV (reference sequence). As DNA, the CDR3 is TGTGCCAGCAGCTTTGGTCAGGGGATCACAGATACGCAGTATTTT. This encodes CASSFGQGITDTQYF.

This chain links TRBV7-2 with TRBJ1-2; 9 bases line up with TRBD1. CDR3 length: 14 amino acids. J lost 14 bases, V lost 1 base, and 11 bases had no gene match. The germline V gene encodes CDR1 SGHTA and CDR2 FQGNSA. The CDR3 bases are TGTGCCAGCAGCTTAGGGGGGACAGGGCTTTCGAAAACCTTC. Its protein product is CASSLGGTGLSKTF. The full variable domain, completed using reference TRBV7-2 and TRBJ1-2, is GAGVSQSPSNKVTEKGKDVELRCDPISGHTALYWYRQSLGQGLEFLIYFQGNSAPDKSGLPSDRFSAERTGGSVSTLTIQRTQQEDSAVYLCASSLGGTGLSKTFGSGTRLTVV.

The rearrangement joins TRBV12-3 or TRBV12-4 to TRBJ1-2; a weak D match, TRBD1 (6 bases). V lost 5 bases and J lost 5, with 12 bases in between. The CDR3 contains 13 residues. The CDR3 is CASSPGQHYGYTF. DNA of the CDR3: TGTGCCAGCAGTCCCGGACAGCATTATGGCTACACCTTC.

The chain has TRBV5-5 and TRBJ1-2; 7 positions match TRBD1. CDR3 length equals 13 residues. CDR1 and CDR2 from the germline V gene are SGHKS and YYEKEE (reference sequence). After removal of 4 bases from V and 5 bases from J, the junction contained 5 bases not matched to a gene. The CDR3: CASSRTGTYGYTF. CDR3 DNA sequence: TGTGCCAGCAGCCGGACAGGAACGTATGGCTACACCTTC. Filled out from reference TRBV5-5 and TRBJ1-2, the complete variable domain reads DAGVTQSPTHLIKTRGQQVTLRCSPISGHKSVSWYQQVLGQGPQFIFQYYEKEERGRGNFPDRFSARQFPNYSSELNVNALLLGDSALYLCASSRTGTYGYTFGSGTRLTVV.

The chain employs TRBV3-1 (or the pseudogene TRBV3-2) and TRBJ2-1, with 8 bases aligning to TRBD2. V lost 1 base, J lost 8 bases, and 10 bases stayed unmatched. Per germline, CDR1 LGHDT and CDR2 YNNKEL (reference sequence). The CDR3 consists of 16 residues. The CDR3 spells CASSQVRSGGSDEQFF. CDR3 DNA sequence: TGTGCCAGCAGCCAAGTTCGGAGCGGGGGAAGCGATGAGCAGTTCTTC.

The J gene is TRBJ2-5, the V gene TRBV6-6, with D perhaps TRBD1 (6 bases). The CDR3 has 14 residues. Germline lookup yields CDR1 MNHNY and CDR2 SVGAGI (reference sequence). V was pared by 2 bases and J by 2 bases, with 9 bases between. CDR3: CASSYRTDQETQYF. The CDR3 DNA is TGTGCCAGCAGTTACCGGACAGATCAAGAGACCCAGTACTTC.

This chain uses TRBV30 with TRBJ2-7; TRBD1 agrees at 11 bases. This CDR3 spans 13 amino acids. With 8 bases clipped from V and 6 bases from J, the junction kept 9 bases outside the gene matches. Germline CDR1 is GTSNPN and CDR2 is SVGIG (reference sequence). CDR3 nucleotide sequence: TGTGCCCGCGGGGACAGGGGGTCGTTCGAGCAGTACTTC. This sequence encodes CARGDRGSFEQYF.